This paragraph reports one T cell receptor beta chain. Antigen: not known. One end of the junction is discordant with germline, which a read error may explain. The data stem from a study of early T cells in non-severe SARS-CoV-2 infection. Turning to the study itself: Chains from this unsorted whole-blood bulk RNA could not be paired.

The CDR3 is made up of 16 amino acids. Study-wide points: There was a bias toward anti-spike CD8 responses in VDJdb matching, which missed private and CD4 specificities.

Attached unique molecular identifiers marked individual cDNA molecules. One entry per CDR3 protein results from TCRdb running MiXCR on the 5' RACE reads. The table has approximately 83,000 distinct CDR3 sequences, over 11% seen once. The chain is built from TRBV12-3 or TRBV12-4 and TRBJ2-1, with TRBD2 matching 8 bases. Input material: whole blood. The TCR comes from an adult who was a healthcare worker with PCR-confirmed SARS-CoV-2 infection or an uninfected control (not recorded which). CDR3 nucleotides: TGTGTCAGCACTTCCTCGGGGGGGCAATCCTACAATGAGCAGTTCTTC. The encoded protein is CVSTSSGGQSYNEQFF.